Presented here are 23 T cell receptor beta chains from one specimen sequenced in a study of OX40 agonist ivuxolimab in advanced cancers. Produced via immunoSEQ multiplex PCR; TCRdb's table is partial and in-frame only. The sample lists roughly 100,000 clones, less than 90% occurring once. The sequenced sample was CD4+ or CD8+ T cells sorted from blood, obtained in a trial of the OX40 agonist ivuxolimab. The receptors come from an adult with an advanced solid tumor such as melanoma, head and neck, liver or kidney cancer.

This chain joins TRBV7-8 and TRBJ1-5; no clear D gene. Trimming stripped 1 base from V and 0 bases from J, with 10 bases between. There are 16 residues in the CDR3. Germline-derived CDR1 and CDR2 are SGHVS and FQNEAQ. The CDR3 sequence is CASSLVGTYSNQPQHF. In nucleotides, the CDR3 is TGTGCCAGCAGCTTAGTTGGCACATATAGCAATCAGCCCCAGCATTTT.

The chain combines TRBV27 with TRBJ1-2, with TRBD1 identical over 7 bases. This CDR3 region has 13 residues. Per germline, CDR1 MNHEY and CDR2 SMNVEV (reference sequence). Germline trimming cut 5 bases from V and 4 bases from J; bases unmatched to any gene: 4. The CDR3 reads CASSLRQGYGYTF. The CDR3, as DNA: TGTGCCAGCAGTCTCCGACAGGGCTATGGCTACACCTTC.

This chain links TRBV7-9 with TRBJ1-2; 9 bases line up with TRBD1. Germline trimming cut 3 bases from V and 3 bases from J; bases unmatched to any gene: 5. From germline, CDR1 is SEHNR and CDR2 FQNEAQ (reference sequence). The CDR3 loop spans 15 amino acids. CDR3 protein: CASSLVDRGDYGYTF. DNA of the CDR3: TGTGCCAGCAGCTTGGTGGACAGGGGCGACTATGGCTACACCTTC. Full variable domain (remainder filled in from reference TRBV7-9 and TRBJ1-2): DTGVSQNPRHKITKRGQNVTFRCDPISEHNRLYWYRQTLGQGPEFLTYFQNEAQLEKSRLLSDRFSAERPKGSFSTLEIQRTEQGDSAMYLCASSLVDRGDYGYTFGSGTRLTVV.

This rearrangement joins TRBV6-5 to TRBJ2-2; 10 positions agree with TRBD2. V lost 6 bases and J lost 5; bases outside the gene matches: 3. There are 14 residues in the CDR3. CDR1 MNHEY and CDR2 SVGAGI come from the germline V gene. CDR3 loop: CASRLAGQTGELFF. In DNA, the CDR3 is TGTGCCAGCAGACTAGCGGGACAAACCGGGGAGCTGTTTTTT.

The chain has TRBV18 and TRBJ2-2, with D hard to call. Germline V gene data show CDR1 as KGHSH and CDR2 as LQKENI. CDR3 length equals 15 residues. Trimming removed 2 bases from V and 5 bases from J, with 12 bases in between. The CDR3 sequence: CASSPEQDGTGELFF. CDR3 bases: TGTGCCAGCTCACCAGAGCAAGACGGAACCGGGGAGCTGTTTTTT.

The chain recombines TRBV21-1 with TRBJ2-3; the D segment call TRBD2 is taken from the table without a DNA check. TRBV21-1 is classified as a pseudogene. This CDR3 is built from 20 residues. The CDR3 reads CASSKGSSGRASTNTDTQYF. The CDR3 DNA is TGTGCCAGCAGCAAAGGGTCTAGCGGGAGGGCCTCAACCAACACAGATACGCAGTATTTT.

The DNA for the CDR3 is TGTGCCAGCAGCGGGAAGGGGGATGACTATGGCTACACCTTC. Its protein is CASSGKGDDYGYTF. J is TRBJ1-2 and V is TRBV7-9; tentatively, D is TRBD1 (6 bases). CDR1 SEHNR and CDR2 FQNEAQ come from the germline V gene (reference sequence). The CDR3 is 14 residues long. The V gene lost 5 bases and the J gene lost 3 bases, with 13 bases spanning the gap.

This chain joins TRBV7-9 and TRBJ2-3; 8 nucleotides match TRBD1. CDR1 is SEHNR and CDR2 is FQNEAQ in the germline V gene (reference sequence). The J segment lost 3 bases and the V segment lost 3 bases, leaving 11 bases of the junction unmatched. This CDR3 spans 17 amino acids. The CDR3 spells CASSFPSGQGRTDTQYF. The DNA of the CDR3 is TGTGCCAGCAGCTTCCCCTCCGGACAGGGTCGGACAGATACGCAGTATTTT. The full variable domain, rest sourced from reference TRBV7-9 and TRBJ2-3, is DTGVSQNPRHKITKRGQNVTFRCDPISEHNRLYWYRQTLGQGPEFLTYFQNEAQLEKSRLLSDRFSAERPKGSFSTLEIQRTEQGDSAMYLCASSFPSGQGRTDTQYFGPGTRLTVL.

V is TRBV5-4 and J is TRBJ1-4; 8 nucleotides agree with TRBD1. This CDR3 comprises 14 residues. The germline V gene has CDR1 SGHNT and CDR2 YYREEE (reference sequence). V shed 1 base, J shed 8 bases, and the junction held 4 bases outside the gene matches. The CDR3 sequence is CASSLQGASEKLFF. In nucleotides, the CDR3 is TGTGCCAGCAGCTTGCAGGGGGCGAGCGAAAAACTGTTTTTT.

The chain couples TRBV7-2 to TRBJ1-1; D gene ambiguous. The CDR3 extends over 14 amino acids. V was pared by 3 bases and J by 1 base, with 9 bases between. The germline gives CDR1 SGHTA, CDR2 FQGNSA. The CDR3 bases are TGTGCCAGCAGCTTCCTCTTTGAGAACACTGAAGCTTTCTTT. It yields the protein CASSFLFENTEAFF.

Only one count was recorded for this clone. This sequence joins TRBV27 and TRBJ1-1; a possible D gene is TRBD1 (5 bases). The CDR3 totals 13 residues. V lost 3 bases and J lost 6, with 11 bases in between. Germline V gene data show CDR1 as MNHEY and CDR2 as SMNVEV (reference sequence). This CDR3 is CASSFGGWAEAFF. The CDR3 region has the DNA TGTGCCAGCAGTTTCGGGGGTTGGGCTGAAGCTTTCTTT.

In its sample, this clone was seen a few times. The V gene is TRBV18, the J gene TRBJ2-7; TRBD1 matches at 7 bases. Trimming at V came to 10 bases and at J to 2 bases, leaving 11 bases not matched to a gene. Germline assignment: CDR1 KGHSH and CDR2 LQKENI. The CDR3 length is 14 residues. In DNA, the CDR3 is TGTGCCACCAAGACCGGGACAGAAACCTACGAGCAGTACTTC. Protein sequence: CATKTGTETYEQYF.

The chain links TRBV7-8 to TRBJ1-1, with 8 bases aligning to TRBD1. From germline, CDR1 is SGHVS and CDR2 FQNEAQ. The CDR3 spans 14 residues. Germline trimming cut 7 bases from V and 3 bases from J; bases unmatched to any gene: 7. The CDR3 loop reads CASKQDRADTEAFF. The CDR3, as DNA: TGTGCCAGCAAACAGGACAGGGCGGACACTGAAGCTTTCTTT.

This clone came up once. The chain has TRBV5-6 and TRBJ2-5; TRBD2 matches 7 bases. The J segment lost 4 bases and the V segment lost 3 bases, leaving 15 bases of the junction unmatched. Germline CDR1 reads SGHDT; CDR2 reads YYEEEE. The CDR3 consists of 17 residues. In DNA, the CDR3 is TGTGCCAGCAGCTCAGGCGCCGGCGGGAGTGGAGGAGAGACCCAGTACTTC. This sequence encodes CASSSGAGGSGGETQYF. Combining the CDR3 with reference TRBV5-6 and TRBJ2-5 gives the whole variable domain DAGVTQSPTHLIKTRGQQVTLRCSPKSGHDTVSWYQQALGQGPQFIFQYYEEEERQRGNFPDRFSGHQFPNYSSELNVNALLLGDSALYLCASSSGAGGSGGETQYFGPGTRLLVL.

V gene TRBV29-1 combines with J gene TRBJ2-3; tentative D call: TRBD2 (6 bases). V dropped 6 bases and J dropped 2 bases, with 18 bases sitting between them. The CDR3 covers 15 residues. Germline V gene lookup returns CDR1 SQVTM and CDR2 ANQGSEA. DNA for the CDR3: TGCAGCGTCGGAATCTCGGGACTTATCACAGATACGCAGTATTTT. Its protein is CSVGISGLITDTQYF.

The chain uses TRBV7-6 and TRBJ1-4; D is perhaps TRBD1 (6 bases). Germline CDR1 reads SGHVS; CDR2 reads FNYEAQ. CDR3 size: 14 residues. V lost 3 bases and J lost 6, with 11 bases in between. The CDR3: CASSFAGAHEKLFF. CDR3 coding DNA: TGTGCCAGCAGCTTTGCAGGGGCCCATGAAAAACTGTTTTTT.

J is TRBJ1-2 and V is TRBV30; tentative D call: TRBD1 (5 bases). V shed 3 bases and J shed 2 bases, with 10 bases lying between them. The germline V gene has CDR1 GTSNPN and CDR2 SVGIG (reference sequence). This CDR3 spans 13 amino acids. CDR3 region: CAWSEQVNYGYTF. CDR3 bases: TGTGCCTGGAGCGAACAGGTCAACTATGGCTACACCTTC.

This chain joins TRBV18 and TRBJ1-4; 7 nucleotides match TRBD1. The trim removed 1 base at V and 4 bases at J, leaving 6 bases unmatched. From germline, CDR1 is KGHSH and CDR2 LQKENI. The CDR3 covers 16 residues. CDR3 DNA: TGTGCCAGCTCACCACGTTTTGGGACAGTTAATGAAAAACTGTTTTTT. Translated: CASSPRFGTVNEKLFF.

V and J are TRBV12-5 and TRBJ1-1, with a possible D match to TRBD1 (5 bases). V lost 6 bases and J 1 base, leaving 18 bases between the germline ends. CDR1 and CDR2 from the germline V gene are LGHNT and FRNRAP. This CDR3 spans 16 amino acids. Here the CDR3 reads CASGPPREKGNTEAFF. The CDR3 bases are TGTGCTAGTGGGCCACCCAGGGAGAAAGGGAACACTGAAGCTTTCTTT.

The genes are TRBV7-2 and TRBJ2-3, with 10 nucleotides matching TRBD2. V lost 5 bases and J lost 5; bases outside the gene matches: 10. Germline assignment: CDR1 SGHTA and CDR2 FQGNSA. CDR3 length: 16 amino acids. The CDR3 DNA sequence: TGTGCCAGCAGCCGGACTAGCGGAAAAGGTGGAGATACGCAGTATTTT. Residues: CASSRTSGKGGDTQYF. The full variable domain, rest sourced from reference TRBV7-2 and TRBJ2-3, is GAGVSQSPSNKVTEKGKDVELRCDPISGHTALYWYRQSLGQGLEFLIYFQGNSAPDKSGLPSDRFSAERTGGSVSTLTIQRTQQEDSAVYLCASSRTSGKGGDTQYFGPGTRLTVL.

The genes are TRBV4-2 and TRBJ2-2, with D tentatively TRBD1 (6 bases). The germline V and J ends were trimmed by 5 bases and 8 bases, with 18 bases remaining between them. Germline V lookup: CDR1 LGHNA, CDR2 YNFKEQ. The CDR3 consists of 15 residues. The CDR3 nucleotides read TGTGCCAGCAGCTCCGCCCTCGGGACACCGGGGGAGCTGTTTTTT. The encoded protein is CASSSALGTPGELFF.

The chain employs TRBV6-6 and TRBJ2-7; D gene uncertain. The germline V gene has CDR1 MNHNY and CDR2 SVGAGI (reference sequence). The germline V and J ends were trimmed by 6 bases and 5 bases, with 11 bases remaining between them. The CDR3 has 12 amino acids. In DNA form, the CDR3 reads TGTGCCAGCAGCCGGCCGAGGAACGAGCAGTACTTC. Protein product: CASSRPRNEQYF.

The chain combines TRBV19 with TRBJ1-4; possibly TRBD1 for D (6 bases). The CDR3 contains 14 residues. CDR1 is LNHDA, CDR2 SQIVND, per germline (reference sequence). The V end lost 5 bases, the J end lost 5 bases, and 12 bases lay between the germline ends. CDR3 coding DNA: TGTGCCAGTAGTGCGGGACAACTAAATGAAAAACTGTTTTTT. It is translated as CASSAGQLNEKLFF.